This T cell receptor beta chain is drawn from a study of T-cell memory formation after mild COVID-19. The overall study: For the most part, TCR clusters were specific to one donor. Regarding the study as a whole: Cross-reactive memory apparently joined, as some responding clones appeared in pre-infection memory. Clones that shrank (day 15 to 85) were balanced CD4/CD8, whereas later expanders leaned CD4+. Chiefly within CM and EM were the contracting CD4+ clones; CD8+ ones were within EMRA.

This clonotype was found many times. Antigen: not known. MiXCR, run by TCRdb on the 5' RACE reads, gives a single entry per CDR3 protein. The sample gives fewer than 90,000 distinct CDR3 sequences, approximately 13% of which show up once; under 35% is in the top ten. The specimen was PBMCs or a T cell subset sorted from them (not recorded which). The clonotype comes from an adult woman who had mild COVID-19 (a few samples of this study predate the infection). Cell type and time point are not known.

CDR3 bases: TGCGCCAGCAGCCCCACGGGGGGGTCGGGACAGGGGGCTGTCAGCGAGCAGTACTTC. It translates to CASSPTGGSGQGAVSEQYF. This chain links TRBV4-1 with TRBJ2-7, with 12 bases fitting TRBD1. This CDR3 contains 19 residues. V was clipped by 4 bases and J by 6 bases; unmatched bases: 19. CDR1 and CDR2 from the germline V gene are MGHRA and YSYEKL.